The 24 T cell receptor beta chains given below trace back to one sample, sequenced in a study of cytomegalovirus exposure and HLA in healthy donors. Primers: 60 Vbeta forward and 13 Jbeta reverse. TCRdb's table, derived via immunoSEQ multiplex PCR, lists solely in-frame clones and lacks some. This table holds around 130,000 clones. Material: PBMCs. These receptors all stem from a woman in her sixties in good health and CMV-seronegative.

The V call is TRBV27, the J call TRBJ2-7; D might be TRBD2 (6 bases). Germline V lookup: CDR1 MNHEY, CDR2 SMNVEV (reference sequence). CDR3 length: 15 amino acids. Trimming left V 0 bases short and J 2 bases short, with 11 bases between. The CDR3 coding sequence is TGTGCCAGCAGTTTATCGCCTAGCGTACCCTACGAGCAGTACTTC. Translated, it gives CASSLSPSVPYEQYF.

J is TRBJ2-3 and V is TRBV18; 7 positions match TRBD2. Trimming took 3 bases from V and 3 from J; bases not matched to a gene: 6. This CDR3 region has 15 residues. The germline gives CDR1 KGHSH, CDR2 LQKENI. The CDR3 DNA follows: TGTGCCAGCTCACCGGGCGGGAGCAAAACAGATACGCAGTATTTT. Amino acid sequence: CASSPGGSKTDTQYF.

The J gene is TRBJ2-3, the V gene TRBV28, with D perhaps TRBD1 (6 bases). Germline lookup yields CDR1 MDHEN and CDR2 SYDVKM. This CDR3 is 12 amino acids long. V was trimmed by 2 bases and J by 7 bases, leaving 7 bases between them. Written as DNA, the CDR3 is TGTGCCAGCAGTTTAAGGGGGAATACGCAGTATTTT. It yields the protein CASSLRGNTQYF.

J is TRBJ1-1 and V is TRBV11-1; D uncertain. The CDR3 spans 14 residues. V was cut by 2 bases and J by 7 bases, with 14 bases left in between. CDR1 is SGHAT and CDR2 is FQDESV in the germline V gene (reference sequence). CDR3 in amino acids: CASSLSPAEGEAFF. The DNA of the CDR3 is TGTGCCAGCAGCTTATCCCCCGCGGAGGGTGAAGCTTTCTTT.

V and J are TRBV6-4 and TRBJ1-6; D not certain. V shed 5 bases and J shed 13 bases, with 18 bases lying between them. Looked up from germline, CDR1 is MRHNA and CDR2 is SNTAGT. CDR3 length: 14 residues. The CDR3 spells CASSSDRLGGPLHF. In DNA form, the CDR3 reads TGTGCCAGCAGTAGCGACCGGCTCGGTGGGCCCCTCCACTTT.

V is TRBV7-9 and J is TRBJ2-1; TRBD1 aligns across 12 bases. The CDR3 is 15 residues long. The V gene end was trimmed by 5 bases and the J gene end by 5 bases; junction bases not matched to a gene: 4. CDR1 SEHNR and CDR2 FQNEAQ come from the germline V gene (reference sequence). CDR3 in amino acids: CASSPGTGGHNEQFF. In DNA, the CDR3 is TGTGCCAGCAGCCCCGGGACAGGGGGCCACAATGAGCAGTTCTTC.

V usage is TRBV2 and J usage is TRBJ1-5; a possible D gene is TRBD1 (5 bases). The V and J ends lost 2 bases and 0 bases respectively, with 11 bases between them. Germline CDR1 SNHLY, CDR2 FYNNEI. The CDR3 extends over 16 amino acids. The CDR3 DNA sequence: TGTGCCAGCAGTGAAATCGACAGCTATAGCAATCAGCCCCAGCATTTT. Translation: CASSEIDSYSNQPQHF.

The chain couples TRBV5-1 to TRBJ2-2, with D maybe TRBD2 (8 bases). CDR1 and CDR2 (germline): SGHRS, YFSETQ. This CDR3 is 16 amino acids long. Trimming cost V 3 bases and J 2 bases, with 14 bases left between them. The CDR3 loop is CASSSGGTDNTGELFF. CDR3 DNA sequence: TGCGCCAGCAGCTCGGGGGGGACAGATAACACCGGGGAGCTGTTTTTT.

The V and J genes are TRBV28 and TRBJ1-1, with D unclear. V was pared by 8 bases and J by 0 bases, with 10 bases between. The CDR3 runs 13 residues. Germline V gene sequence: CDR1 MDHEN, CDR2 SYDVKM. In nucleotides, the CDR3 is TGTGCCAGCTCGACGGGATTGAACACTGAAGCTTTCTTT. Translation: CASSTGLNTEAFF.

The V gene is TRBV11-3, the J gene TRBJ1-2; TRBD1 is a possible D gene (5 bases). CDR3 length: 15 residues. V shed 1 base and J shed 5 bases, with 14 bases lying between them. Germline lookup yields CDR1 SGHNT and CDR2 YENEEA. The CDR3: CASSLVGGFCYGYTF. CDR3 DNA: TGTGCCAGCAGCTTAGTGGGGGGGTTCTGTTATGGCTACACCTTC.

The V call is TRBV28, the J call TRBJ2-5, with 11 bases lining up with TRBD2. Germline trimming cut 8 bases from V and 7 bases from J; bases unmatched to any gene: 15. The germline gives CDR1 MDHEN, CDR2 SYDVKM. The CDR3 is 16 amino acids. Here the CDR3 reads CASGVGLAGGLGTQYF. In nucleotides, the CDR3 is TGTGCCAGCGGCGTCGGGCTAGCGGGGGGCCTCGGGACCCAGTACTTC.

This sequence joins TRBV29-1 and TRBJ2-1; weak D call: TRBD1 (5 bases). CDR3 length: 14 amino acids. Between the trimmed V and J ends, which lost 5 bases and 8 bases, there was a span of 19 bases. Looked up from germline, CDR1 is SQVTM and CDR2 is ANQGSEA. CDR3 in amino acids: CSVSTSGRVYEQFF. The CDR3 nucleotides read TGCAGCGTTTCTACCTCGGGCAGGGTCTATGAGCAGTTCTTC.

The genes are TRBV18 and TRBJ2-5, with 8 bases fitting TRBD1. The length of the CDR3 is 15 residues. V shed 5 bases, J shed 5 bases, and the junction held 10 bases outside the gene matches. Germline V lookup: CDR1 KGHSH, CDR2 LQKENI. CDR3: CASSTTTGARETQYF. The CDR3, as DNA: TGTGCCAGCTCAACAACGACAGGGGCTCGGGAGACCCAGTACTTC.

As to this clone: At one of its ends the junction is not consistent with the germline gene, which may arise from a read error. Additional DNA sequences in this sample encode the identical CDR3. The chain couples TRBV29-1 to TRBJ1-1; TRBD1 might be the D (6 bases). The CDR3 is 17 residues long. Germline CDR1 reads SQVTM; CDR2 reads ANQGSEA. The CDR3 sequence: CSVEDTGGQTHNTEAFF. The CDR3 bases are TGCAGCGTTGAAGATACCGGAGGACAGACCCATAACACTGAGGCTTTCTTT.

The chain has TRBV19 and TRBJ1-5; TRBD1 matches 8 bases. After removal of 4 bases from V and 8 bases from J, the junction contained 10 bases not matched to a gene. The CDR3 consists of 15 residues. Germline V lookup: CDR1 LNHDA, CDR2 SQIVND (reference sequence). The CDR3 is CASSTQGATIKPQHF. The CDR3 DNA reads as TGTGCCAGTAGTACCCAGGGGGCCACAATCAAGCCCCAGCATTTT.

The rearrangement joins TRBV9 to TRBJ2-1; 8 bases line up with TRBD2. Trimming removed 3 bases from V and 4 bases from J; junction bases left unmatched: 9. The germline V gene has CDR1 SGDLS and CDR2 YYNGEE. The CDR3 spans 16 residues. Written as DNA, the CDR3 is TGTGCCAGCAGCGCTTATTTAGCGGGACCATACAATGAGCAGTTCTTC. It translates to CASSAYLAGPYNEQFF.

The chain is built from TRBV11-3 and TRBJ1-1, with D tentatively TRBD1 (5 bases). The CDR3 contains 13 residues. Per the germline V gene, CDR1 is SGHNT and CDR2 is YENEEA. V lost 6 bases and J 3 bases, leaving 11 bases between the germline ends. CDR3 DNA: TGTGCCAGCAGTTGGGGCAGGCACACTGAAGCTTTCTTT. Translated: CASSWGRHTEAFF.

V is TRBV10-3 and J is TRBJ2-2; 7 bases are shared with TRBD2. Per the germline V gene, CDR1 is ENHRY and CDR2 is SYGVKD. V was clipped by 0 bases and J by 6 bases; unmatched bases: 7. This CDR3 has 16 residues. CDR3 amino acids: CAISESGGRRAGELFF. In DNA form, the CDR3 reads TGTGCCATCAGTGAGTCCGGCGGGAGAAGGGCCGGGGAGCTGTTTTTT.

The CDR3 coding sequence is TGCGCCAGCAGCATCGGGACATTCGCAACTAATGAAAAACTGTTTTTT. It is translated as CASSIGTFATNEKLFF. J is TRBJ1-4 and V is TRBV5-1; D possibly corresponds to TRBD1 (6 bases). The CDR3 is 16 residues long. Germline V gene lookup returns CDR1 SGHRS and CDR2 YFSETQ. Trimming took off 4 bases at V and 0 bases at J, with 13 bases between the two ends.

J is TRBJ2-5 and V is TRBV2; 12 bases line up with TRBD2. The junction had 4 bases not matched to a gene; V was cut back by 4 bases and J by 4 bases. The CDR3 sequence is 15 residues long. Germline CDR1 reads SNHLY; CDR2 reads FYNNEI. CDR3 region: CASSVLAGGPETQYF. DNA of the CDR3: TGTGCCAGCAGTGTTCTAGCGGGGGGGCCAGAGACCCAGTACTTC. Based on the CDR3 plus reference TRBV2 and TRBJ2-5, the full variable domain is EPEVTQTPSHQVTQMGQEVILRCVPISNHLYFYWYRQILGQKVEFLVSFYNNEISEKSEIFDDQFSVERPDGSNFTLKIRSTKLEDSAMYFCASSVLAGGPETQYFGPGTRLLVL.

V and J are TRBV28 and TRBJ2-3; the D gene is possibly TRBD2 (7 bases). Germline V lookup: CDR1 MDHEN, CDR2 SYDVKM. With 7 bases removed from V and 1 base from J, the gap between germline ends came to 15 bases. The CDR3 has 15 amino acids. DNA for the CDR3: TGTGCCAGCACAGTCGGGGGGCAAGGCACAGATACGCAGTATTTT. Translating it yields CASTVGGQGTDTQYF.

The V and J genes are TRBV28 and TRBJ2-7; 9 nucleotides line up with TRBD1. Germline CDR1 MDHEN, CDR2 SYDVKM. With 5 bases clipped from V and 4 bases from J, the junction kept 6 bases outside the gene matches. The CDR3 length is 14 residues. CDR3 nucleotides: TGTGCCAGCAGTCCTCGGGACAGGGTATACGAGCAGTACTTC. Translating gives CASSPRDRVYEQYF.

The rearrangement joins TRBV11-2 to TRBJ2-4; 14 nucleotides agree with TRBD2. Germline V gene lookup returns CDR1 SGHAT and CDR2 FQNNGV. There are 17 residues in the CDR3. V shed 5 bases, J shed 8 bases, and the junction held 11 bases outside the gene matches. The CDR3 nucleotides read TGTGCCAGCAGCATCAGACTAGCGGGGGGGCCCAGACACATTCAGTACTTC. Its protein product is CASSIRLAGGPRHIQYF. Combining the CDR3 with reference TRBV11-2 and TRBJ2-4 gives the whole variable domain EAGVAQSPRYKIIEKRQSVAFWCNPISGHATLYWYQQILGQGPKLLIQFQNNGVVDDSQLPKDRFSAERLKGVDSTLKIQPAKLEDSAVYLCASSIRLAGGPRHIQYFGAGTRLSVL.

V usage is TRBV5-1 and J usage is TRBJ2-7, with 10 nucleotides matching TRBD2. The CDR3 totals 15 residues. The germline gives CDR1 SGHRS, CDR2 YFSETQ. V shed 4 bases, J shed 2 bases, and the junction held 6 bases outside the gene matches. The CDR3 region has the DNA TGCGCCAGCAGCATCCGGACTAGCGGCCCCTACGAGCAGTACTTC. It codes for CASSIRTSGPYEQYF. Supplemented by reference TRBV5-1 and TRBJ2-7, the full variable domain reads KAGVTQTPRYLIKTRGQQVTLSCSPISGHRSVSWYQQTPGQGLQFLFEYFSETQRNKGNFPGRFSGRQFSNSRSEMNVSTLELGDSALYLCASSIRTSGPYEQYFGPGTRLTVT.